What follows are 22 T cell receptor beta chains derived from one specimen sequenced in a study of neurological immune-mediated disorders. Time point given: longitudinal time-point 3. TCRdb called the 5' RACE reads again in MiXCR, with one record for every CDR3 protein. The sample has around 51,000 distinct CDR3 sequences, roughly 13% seen once. Sequencing used PBMCs. The receptors were gathered from a male donor with HTLV-1-associated myelopathy (HAM/TSP).

This clonotype was found many times. This chain links TRBV9 with TRBJ2-5; D is undetermined. Germline CDR1 SGDLS, CDR2 YYNGEE. V lost 2 bases and J 2 bases, leaving 13 bases between the germline ends. The CDR3 is made up of 15 amino acids. The CDR3 region is CASSVGTLIQETQYF. CDR3 coding DNA: TGTGCCAGCAGCGTTGGAACTCTCATACAAGAGACCCAGTACTTC.

This clonotype was observed at least ten times. The chain joins TRBV20-1 to TRBJ1-6, with no clear D. The germline V gene has CDR1 DFQATT and CDR2 SNEGSKA (reference sequence). V shed 1 base and J shed 7 bases, with 17 bases lying between them. The CDR3 spans 16 residues. DNA for the CDR3: TGCAGTGCTAGAGTTTATAAGGGATTCACCAATTCACCCCTCCACTTT. Its translation is CSARVYKGFTNSPLHF.

This clonotype was observed many times. The V gene is TRBV27, the J gene TRBJ2-7; D is ambiguous. CDR1 MNHEY and CDR2 SMNVEV come from the germline V gene (reference sequence). The CDR3 length is 14 residues. V lost 8 bases to trimming and J lost 0 bases, with 14 bases between them. As DNA, the CDR3 is TGTGCCAGCTCCCCGGGCAGCAGCTCCTACGAGCAGTACTTC. Translation: CASSPGSSSYEQYF.

At least ten counts were recorded for this clonotype. This chain links TRBV24-1 with TRBJ2-2, with 12 bases aligning to TRBD1. The V and J ends lost 4 bases and 5 bases, in that order; junction bases with no gene match: 7. This CDR3 is 17 amino acids long. Germline V gives CDR1 KGHDR, CDR2 SFDVKD. In nucleotides, the CDR3 is TGTGCCACCAGTGACCCCGGGACAGGGGGCCCAACCGGGGAGCTGTTTTTT. Translated, it gives CATSDPGTGGPTGELFF.

A remark on this clonotype: A much larger clone sits a single nucleotide away, making a read error possible. The V gene is TRBV6-6, the J gene TRBJ2-4; no clear D gene. The germline V gene has CDR1 MNHNY and CDR2 SVGAGI (reference sequence). This CDR3 is built from 14 residues. The V end lost 6 bases, the J end lost 0 bases, and 9 bases lay between the germline ends. DNA of the CDR3: TGTGCCAGCAGCGTCGATATAGCCAAAAACATTCAGTACTTC. It specifies CASSVDIAKNIQYF.

This clonotype was seen many times. The V gene is TRBV20-1, the J gene TRBJ1-4; 10 nucleotides line up with TRBD1. This CDR3 has 14 amino acids. CDR1 and CDR2 (germline): DFQATT, SNEGSKA (reference sequence). With V trimmed by 6 bases and J by 5 bases, 6 bases remained unmatched. The CDR3 loop reads CSAHDRGRNEKLFF. The DNA of the CDR3 is TGCAGTGCACACGACAGGGGGCGGAATGAAAAACTGTTTTTT.

Worth noting for this clonotype: This clone may be a read error of a much larger clone one base away. V gene TRBV6-2 or TRBV6-3 combines with J gene TRBJ2-7; 8 positions match TRBD1. The CDR3 is 14 amino acids. Looked up from germline, CDR1 is MNHEY and CDR2 is SVGEGT. Trimming cost V 2 bases and J 2 bases; bases outside gene matches: 2. CDR3 DNA: TGTGCCAGCAGTTACCTGACAGGGGCCTACGAGCAGTACTTC. It codes for CASSYLTGAYEQYF.

This clonotype has ten or more counts. The chain couples TRBV10-2 to TRBJ1-2, with D possibly TRBD1 on 6 matching bases. V lost 2 bases and J 7 bases, leaving 14 bases between the germline ends. This CDR3 has 14 amino acids. Germline V gene sequence: CDR1 WSHSY, CDR2 SAAADI. The CDR3 bases are TGCGCCAGCAGTGAGCTAACAGGGCTGAGTGGCTACACCTTC. Residues: CASSELTGLSGYTF.

This clonotype was detected ten times or more. This chain joins TRBV7-2 and TRBJ2-1; TRBD2 agrees at 8 bases. CDR1 is SGHTA, CDR2 FQGNSA, per germline. Trimming took 1 base from V and 9 from J; bases not matched to a gene: 11. CDR3 length: 16 amino acids. The CDR3 loop is CASSLVGGGPRSEQFF. The DNA of the CDR3 is TGTGCCAGCAGCTTAGTTGGCGGGGGGCCCAGGAGTGAGCAGTTCTTC.

This clonotype was recorded many times. This sequence joins TRBV12-3 or TRBV12-4 and TRBJ2-1; D is perhaps TRBD1 (5 bases). V shed 2 bases and J shed 6 bases, with 5 bases lying between them. This CDR3 has 12 amino acids. In nucleotides, the CDR3 is TGTGCCAGCAGTTTAAGGGGCAATGAGCAGTTCTTC. Translation: CASSLRGNEQFF.

This clonotype was counted ten times or more. The V gene is TRBV24-1, the J gene TRBJ1-1, with D hard to call. CDR1 is KGHDR, CDR2 SFDVKD, per germline. The CDR3 totals 12 residues. V lost 9 bases to trimming and J lost 5 bases, with 12 bases between them. The CDR3, as DNA: TGTGCCACCTCAAACGGACTAACTGAAGCTTTCTTT. This encodes CATSNGLTEAFF.

This clonotype was counted at least ten times. This sequence joins TRBV29-1 and TRBJ2-7, with unresolved D. This CDR3 region has 11 residues. Germline CDR1 is SQVTM and CDR2 is ANQGSEA. V was trimmed by 5 bases and J by 3 bases, leaving 8 bases between them. CDR3 in amino acids: CSVSEVYEQYF. CDR3 in DNA: TGCAGCGTTAGCGAGGTCTACGAGCAGTACTTC.

In this sample, this clonotype turned up a few times. This chain uses TRBV5-1 with TRBJ1-5; no reliable D call. With 1 base removed from V and 5 bases from J, the gap between germline ends came to 13 bases. The CDR3 has 15 residues. Germline loops: CDR1 SGHRS, CDR2 YFSETQ. The CDR3 loop reads CASSLSSAFDQPQHF. The CDR3 nucleotides are TGCGCCAGCAGCTTGAGTAGCGCCTTCGATCAGCCCCAGCATTTT.

This clonotype was counted many times. The rearrangement uses TRBV29-1 and TRBJ1-1; possibly TRBD1 for D (5 bases). Germline CDR1 is SQVTM and CDR2 is ANQGSEA. The V gene lost 1 base and the J gene lost 7 bases, with 10 bases spanning the gap. The CDR3 is made up of 12 amino acids. In DNA form, the CDR3 reads TGCAGCGTTGAAGTACAGGATTTTGAAGCTTTCTTT. It codes for CSVEVQDFEAFF.

This clonotype was counted ten times or more. The V call is TRBV28, the J call TRBJ1-6, with D unclear. V shed 3 bases and J shed 0 bases, with 12 bases lying between them. CDR1 and CDR2 (germline): MDHEN, SYDVKM. This CDR3 region has 17 residues. The CDR3, as DNA: TGTGCCAGCAGTTTCGTTCGCCAGAGCTCCTATAATTCACCCCTCCACTTT. This sequence encodes CASSFVRQSSYNSPLHF.

This clonotype came up many times. The chain carries TRBV5-6 and TRBJ1-5; D remains unclear. CDR1 and CDR2 from the germline V gene are SGHDT and YYEEEE. The CDR3 totals 12 residues. V was pared by 7 bases and J by 4 bases, with 9 bases between. The CDR3 loop reads CASHYQNQPQHF. CDR3 nucleotides: TGTGCCAGCCATTACCAGAATCAGCCCCAGCATTTT.

About this clonotype: This may be a read error: a much more frequent sequence differs by one nucleotide. V usage is TRBV9 and J usage is TRBJ1-2; D remains ambiguous. The V end was cut by 0 bases, the J end by 8 bases, with 14 bases between. CDR1 is SGDLS and CDR2 is YYNGEE in the germline V gene. The CDR3 consists of 14 residues. The CDR3 bases are TGTGCCAGCAGCGTAGAAGGGCTACCGACAGGCTACACCTTC. Translating gives CASSVEGLPTGYTF.

This clonotype was found many times. The rearrangement links TRBV20-1 to TRBJ2-5; perhaps TRBD2 as D (6 bases). The CDR3 has 14 residues. The germline V gene encodes CDR1 DFQATT and CDR2 SNEGSKA (reference sequence). With 2 bases removed from V and 5 bases from J, the gap between germline ends came to 15 bases. The CDR3: CSARRRVAGETQYF. CDR3 DNA sequence: TGCAGTGCTAGACGTCGGGTGGCGGGGGAGACCCAGTACTTC.

Many counts were recorded for this clonotype. The chain employs TRBV6-5 and TRBJ1-2; D not certain. V shed 2 bases and J shed 2 bases, with 9 bases lying between them. CDR1 is MNHEY and CDR2 is SVGAGI in the germline V gene. The CDR3 has 14 amino acids. The chain's CDR3 is CASSYEGRNYGYTF. The DNA for the CDR3 is TGTGCCAGCAGTTACGAGGGCAGGAACTATGGCTACACCTTC.

This clonotype appeared many times. This chain links TRBV28 with TRBJ1-5; D not resolved. The CDR3 has 14 residues. Trimming cost V 3 bases and J 7 bases, with 13 bases left between them. In germline, CDR1 is MDHEN, CDR2 SYDVKM. CDR3 residues: CASSFSSRVQPQHF. The CDR3 nucleotides read TGTGCCAGCAGTTTTTCATCGAGGGTACAGCCCCAGCATTTT.

This clonotype was found many times. The chain combines TRBV20-1 with TRBJ1-4, with D possibly matching TRBD1 (6 bases). The CDR3 is 14 residues long. V was trimmed by 3 bases and J by 7 bases, leaving 15 bases between them. Germline V CDR1 and CDR2: DFQATT, SNEGSKA (reference sequence). CDR3 DNA: TGCAGTGCTAGTTTCAGGGTAGGGGGTGAAAAACTGTTTTTT. Residues: CSASFRVGGEKLFF.

This clonotype has a count of ten or more. The V gene is TRBV28, the J gene TRBJ2-7, with D uncertain. CDR1 and CDR2 (germline): MDHEN, SYDVKM. Trimming stripped 9 bases from V and 6 bases from J, with 12 bases between. The length of the CDR3 is 11 residues. The CDR3 nucleotides are TGTGCCAGTAGTGACTGGGCCGAGCAGTACTTC. This codes for CASSDWAEQYF.